This T cell receptor beta chain was captured by sequencing in a study of cytomegalovirus exposure and HLA in healthy donors. Overall study: HLA-typed donors were the source of around 87 million unique TCRs, which an early data release held.

This CDR3 is 14 amino acids long. CDR1 is MNHEY, CDR2 SMNVEV, per germline (reference sequence). The junction had 5 bases not matched to a gene; V was cut back by 6 bases and J by 7 bases. Study outcomes and limitations: In a later analysis, TCR beta V- and J-gene trimming showed a link to a missense DCLRE1C variant. The authors enumerated around 150 TCR beta chains as linked to cytomegalovirus.

Concerning this clone: What it binds is not known.

Vbeta (60) and Jbeta (13) primers were used in the PCR. Assay: immunoSEQ multiplex PCR; the TCRdb copy retains only in-frame clones and omits some. The sample contains about 150,000 clones, around 77% of which appear only once. This TCR was sampled from a man younger than 45 in good health. The rearrangement uses TRBV27 and TRBJ1-6, with 8 nucleotides matching TRBD1. Material for sequencing was PBMCs. CDR3 nucleotides: TGTGCCAGCAGGAGAGGACAGGGAAATTCACCCCTCCACTTT. Amino acids: CASRRGQGNSPLHF.